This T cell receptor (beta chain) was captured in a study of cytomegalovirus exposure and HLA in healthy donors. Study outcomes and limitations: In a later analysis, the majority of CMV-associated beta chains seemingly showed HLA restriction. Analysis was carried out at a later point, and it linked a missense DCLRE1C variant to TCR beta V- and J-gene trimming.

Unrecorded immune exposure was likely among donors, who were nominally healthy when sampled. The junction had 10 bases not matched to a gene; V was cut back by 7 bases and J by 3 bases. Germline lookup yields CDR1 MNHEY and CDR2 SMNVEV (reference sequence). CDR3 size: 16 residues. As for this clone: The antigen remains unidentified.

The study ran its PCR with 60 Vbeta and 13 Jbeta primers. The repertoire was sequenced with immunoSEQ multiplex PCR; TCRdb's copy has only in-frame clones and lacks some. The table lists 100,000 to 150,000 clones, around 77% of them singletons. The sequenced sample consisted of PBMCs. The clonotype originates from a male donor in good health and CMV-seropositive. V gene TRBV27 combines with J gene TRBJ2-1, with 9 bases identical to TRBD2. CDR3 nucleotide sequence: TGTGCCAGCAAATCCCTAGCGGGACGGGTCTACAATGAGCAGTTCTTC. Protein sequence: CASKSLAGRVYNEQFF.